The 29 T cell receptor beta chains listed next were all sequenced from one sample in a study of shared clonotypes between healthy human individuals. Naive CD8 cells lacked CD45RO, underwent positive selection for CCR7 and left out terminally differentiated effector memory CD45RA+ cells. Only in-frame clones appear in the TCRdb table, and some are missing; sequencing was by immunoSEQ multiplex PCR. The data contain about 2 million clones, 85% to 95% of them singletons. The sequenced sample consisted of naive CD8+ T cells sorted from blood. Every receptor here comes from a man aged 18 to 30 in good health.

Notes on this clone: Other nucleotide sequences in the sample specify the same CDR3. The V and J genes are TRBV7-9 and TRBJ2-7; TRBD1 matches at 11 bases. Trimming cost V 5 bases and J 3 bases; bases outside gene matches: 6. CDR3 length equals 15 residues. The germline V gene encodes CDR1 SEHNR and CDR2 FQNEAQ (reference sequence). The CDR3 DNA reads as TGTGCCAGCAGCAGCTCCGGGACAGGGGGCTACGAGCAGTACTTC. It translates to CASSSSGTGGYEQYF.

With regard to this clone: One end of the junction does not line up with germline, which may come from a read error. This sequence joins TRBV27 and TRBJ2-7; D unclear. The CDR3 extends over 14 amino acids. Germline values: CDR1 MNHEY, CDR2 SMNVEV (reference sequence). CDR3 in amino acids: CASSLLGSSHEQYF. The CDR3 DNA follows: TGTGCCAGCAGTTTACTCGGTAGCTCCCACGAGCAGTACTTC.

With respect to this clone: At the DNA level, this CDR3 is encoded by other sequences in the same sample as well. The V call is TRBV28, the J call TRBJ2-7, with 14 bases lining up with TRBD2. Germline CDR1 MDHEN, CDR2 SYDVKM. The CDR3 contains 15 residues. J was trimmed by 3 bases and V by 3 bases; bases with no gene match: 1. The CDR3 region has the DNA TGTGCCAGCAGTTTCGGACTAGCGGGGGGCTACGAGCAGTACTTC. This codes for CASSFGLAGGYEQYF.

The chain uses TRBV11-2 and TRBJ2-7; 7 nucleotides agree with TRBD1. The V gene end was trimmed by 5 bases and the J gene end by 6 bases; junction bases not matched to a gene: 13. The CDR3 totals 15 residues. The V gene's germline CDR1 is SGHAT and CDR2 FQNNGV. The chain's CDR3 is CASSPHASTGIEQYF. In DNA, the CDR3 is TGTGCCAGCAGCCCGCATGCCTCGACAGGGATCGAGCAGTACTTC.

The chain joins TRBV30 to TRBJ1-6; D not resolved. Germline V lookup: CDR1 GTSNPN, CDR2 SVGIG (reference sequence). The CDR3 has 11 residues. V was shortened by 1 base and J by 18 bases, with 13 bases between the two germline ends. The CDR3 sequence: CAWSGTSVPHF. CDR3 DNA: TGTGCCTGGAGTGGTACGAGTGTGCCCCACTTT.

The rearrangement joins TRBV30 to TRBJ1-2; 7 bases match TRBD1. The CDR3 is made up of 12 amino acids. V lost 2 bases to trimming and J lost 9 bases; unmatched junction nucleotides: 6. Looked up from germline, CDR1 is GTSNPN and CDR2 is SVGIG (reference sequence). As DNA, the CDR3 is TGTGCCTGGAGTTCAGGGGGTGGGAGCTACACCTTC. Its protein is CAWSSGGGSYTF.

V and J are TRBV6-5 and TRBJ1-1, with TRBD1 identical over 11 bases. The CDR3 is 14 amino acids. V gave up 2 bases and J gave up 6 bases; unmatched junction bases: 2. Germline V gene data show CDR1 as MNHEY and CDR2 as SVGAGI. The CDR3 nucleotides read TGTGCCAGCAGTTACGGACAGGGGGCGGCTGAAGCTTTCTTT. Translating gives CASSYGQGAAEAFF.

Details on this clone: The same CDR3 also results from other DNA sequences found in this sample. CDR3 protein: CASSFGGSYEQYF. The CDR3 DNA follows: TGTGCCAGCAGCTTTGGGGGTTCCTACGAGCAGTACTTC. This sequence joins TRBV13 and TRBJ2-7; D may correspond to TRBD1 or TRBD2 (5 bases each). Germline assignment: CDR1 PRHDT and CDR2 FYEKMQ (reference sequence). Trimming took 3 bases from V and 1 from J, leaving 7 bases between them. The CDR3 has 13 residues.

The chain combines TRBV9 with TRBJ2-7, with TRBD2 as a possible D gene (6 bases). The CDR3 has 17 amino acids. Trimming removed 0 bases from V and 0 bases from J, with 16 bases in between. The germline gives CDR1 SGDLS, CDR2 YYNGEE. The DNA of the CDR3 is TGTGCCAGCAGCGTAGCCGGGCGCGGGGAAGGCTCCTACGAGCAGTACTTC. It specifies CASSVAGRGEGSYEQYF.

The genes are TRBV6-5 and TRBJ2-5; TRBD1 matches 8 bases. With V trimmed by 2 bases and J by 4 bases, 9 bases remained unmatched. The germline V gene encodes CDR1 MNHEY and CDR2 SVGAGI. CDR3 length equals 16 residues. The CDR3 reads CASSYGQGGLAETQYF. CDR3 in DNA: TGTGCCAGCAGTTACGGACAGGGAGGATTGGCAGAGACCCAGTACTTC.

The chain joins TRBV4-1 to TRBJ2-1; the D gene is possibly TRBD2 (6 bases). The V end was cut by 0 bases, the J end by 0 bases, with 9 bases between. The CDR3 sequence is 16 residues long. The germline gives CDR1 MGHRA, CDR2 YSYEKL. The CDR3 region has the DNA TGCGCCAGCAGCCAAGATTGGGGGGACTCCTACAATGAGCAGTTCTTC. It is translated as CASSQDWGDSYNEQFF.

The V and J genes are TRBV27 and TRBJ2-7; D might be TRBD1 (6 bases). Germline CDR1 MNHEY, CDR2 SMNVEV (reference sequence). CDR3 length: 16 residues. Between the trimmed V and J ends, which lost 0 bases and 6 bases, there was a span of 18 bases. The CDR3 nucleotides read TGTGCCAGCAGTTTATCCCAAACAGGGTACGGAATCGAGCAGTACTTC. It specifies CASSLSQTGYGIEQYF.

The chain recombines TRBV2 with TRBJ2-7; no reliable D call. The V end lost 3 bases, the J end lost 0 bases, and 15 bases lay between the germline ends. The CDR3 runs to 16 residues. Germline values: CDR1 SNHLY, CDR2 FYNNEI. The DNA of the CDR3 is TGTGCCAGCAGTGAGATCATCACCCCGAGCTCCTACGAGCAGTACTTC. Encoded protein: CASSEIITPSSYEQYF.

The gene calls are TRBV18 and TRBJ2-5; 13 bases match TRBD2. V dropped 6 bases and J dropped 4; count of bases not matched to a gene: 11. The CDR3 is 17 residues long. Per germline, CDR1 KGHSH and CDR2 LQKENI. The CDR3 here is CASSPNTSGRVVETQYF. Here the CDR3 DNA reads TGTGCCAGCTCCCCTAATACTAGCGGGAGGGTCGTAGAGACCCAGTACTTC.

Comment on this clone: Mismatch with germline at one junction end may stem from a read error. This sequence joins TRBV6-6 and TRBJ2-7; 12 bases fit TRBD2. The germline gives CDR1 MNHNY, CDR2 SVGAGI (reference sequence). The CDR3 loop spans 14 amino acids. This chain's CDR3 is CASSSFSTSGSWDF. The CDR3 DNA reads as TGTGCCAGCAGCAGCTTCTCGACTAGCGGGAGTTGGGACTTC.

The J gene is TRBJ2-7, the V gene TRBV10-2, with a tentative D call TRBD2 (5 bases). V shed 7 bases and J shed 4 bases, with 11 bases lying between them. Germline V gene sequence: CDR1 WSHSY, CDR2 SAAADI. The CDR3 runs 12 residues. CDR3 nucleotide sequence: TGCGCCAGCACCTCGGAGGAGTACGAGCAGTACTTC. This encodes CASTSEEYEQYF.

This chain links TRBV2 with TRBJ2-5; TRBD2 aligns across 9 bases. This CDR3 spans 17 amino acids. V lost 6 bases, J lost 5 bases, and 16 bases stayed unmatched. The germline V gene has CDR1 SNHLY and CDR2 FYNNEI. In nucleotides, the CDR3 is TGTGCCAGCAGGGACCTTAGCGGGGGTTATAATTGGGAGACCCAGTACTTC. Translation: CASRDLSGGYNWETQYF.

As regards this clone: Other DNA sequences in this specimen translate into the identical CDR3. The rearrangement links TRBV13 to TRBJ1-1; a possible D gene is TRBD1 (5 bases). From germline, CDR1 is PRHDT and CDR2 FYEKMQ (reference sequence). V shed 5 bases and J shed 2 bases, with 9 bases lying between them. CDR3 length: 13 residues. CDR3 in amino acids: CASSLQGNTEAFF. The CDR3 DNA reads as TGTGCCAGCAGCCTTCAGGGAAACACTGAAGCTTTCTTT.

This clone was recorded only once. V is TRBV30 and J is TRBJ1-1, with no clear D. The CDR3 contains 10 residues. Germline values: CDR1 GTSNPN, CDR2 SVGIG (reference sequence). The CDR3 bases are TGTTCGGCAGGTGAAGCGGCAGCTTTCTTT. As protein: CSAGEAAAFF.

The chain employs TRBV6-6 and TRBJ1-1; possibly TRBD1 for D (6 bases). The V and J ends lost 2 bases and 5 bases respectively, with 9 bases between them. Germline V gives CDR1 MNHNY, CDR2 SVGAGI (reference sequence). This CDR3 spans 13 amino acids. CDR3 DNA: TGTGCCAGCAGTTACGGGGGGCGGACTGAAGCTTTCTTT. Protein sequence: CASSYGGRTEAFF.

The CDR3 DNA sequence: TGTGCCAGTAGCAGGACAATGACCTACGAGCAGTACTTC. Translating it yields CASSRTMTYEQYF. The chain employs TRBV19 and TRBJ2-7; D is possibly TRBD1 (5 bases). The CDR3 runs to 13 residues. The V gene lost 6 bases and the J gene lost 2 bases, with 11 bases spanning the gap. Germline CDR1 reads LNHDA; CDR2 reads SQIVND (reference sequence).

In DNA, the CDR3 is TGTGCCAGCAGCTCCTACCCGGCGGGGGCCTACGAGCAGTACTTC. Translating gives CASSSYPAGAYEQYF. The genes are TRBV9 and TRBJ2-7, with 7 nucleotides matching TRBD2. CDR1 is SGDLS, CDR2 YYNGEE, per germline. This CDR3 comprises 15 residues. With 4 bases clipped from V and 2 bases from J, the junction kept 9 bases outside the gene matches.

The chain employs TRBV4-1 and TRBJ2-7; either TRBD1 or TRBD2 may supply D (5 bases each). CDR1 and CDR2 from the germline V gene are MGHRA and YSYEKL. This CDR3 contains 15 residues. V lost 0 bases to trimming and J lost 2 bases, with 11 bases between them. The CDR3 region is CASSQDAGTTYEQYF. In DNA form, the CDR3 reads TGCGCCAGCAGCCAAGATGCCGGGACCACCTACGAGCAGTACTTC.

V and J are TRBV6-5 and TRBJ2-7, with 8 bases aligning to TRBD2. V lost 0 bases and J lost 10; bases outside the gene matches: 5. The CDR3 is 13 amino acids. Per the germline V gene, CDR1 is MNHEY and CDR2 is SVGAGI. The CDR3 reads CASSYSAGGNQYF. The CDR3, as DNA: TGTGCCAGCAGTTACTCGGCGGGGGGCAACCAGTACTTC.

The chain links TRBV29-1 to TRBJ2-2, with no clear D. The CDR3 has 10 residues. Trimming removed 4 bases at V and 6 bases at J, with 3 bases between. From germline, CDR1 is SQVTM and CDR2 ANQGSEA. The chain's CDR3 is CSVGSGELFF. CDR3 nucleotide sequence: TGCAGCGTTGGTTCCGGGGAGCTGTTTTTT.

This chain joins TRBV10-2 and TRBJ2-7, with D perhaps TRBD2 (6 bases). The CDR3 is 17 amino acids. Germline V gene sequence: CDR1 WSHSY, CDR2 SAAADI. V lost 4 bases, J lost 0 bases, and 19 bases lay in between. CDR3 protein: CASSGVSGAGSSYEQYF. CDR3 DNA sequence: TGCGCCAGCAGTGGGGTTAGCGGAGCAGGGAGCTCCTACGAGCAGTACTTC.

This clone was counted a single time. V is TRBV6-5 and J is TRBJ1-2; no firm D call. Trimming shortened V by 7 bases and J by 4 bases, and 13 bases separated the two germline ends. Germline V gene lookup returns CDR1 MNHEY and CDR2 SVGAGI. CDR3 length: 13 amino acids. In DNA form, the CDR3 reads TGTGCCAGCATGGGTGCGCTGGTCTATGGCTACACCTTC. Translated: CASMGALVYGYTF.

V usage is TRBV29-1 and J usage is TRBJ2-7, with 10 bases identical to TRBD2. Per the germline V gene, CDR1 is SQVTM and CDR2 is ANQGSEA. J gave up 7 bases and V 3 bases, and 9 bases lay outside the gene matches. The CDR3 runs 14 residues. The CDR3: CSVEYLAGAGEQYF. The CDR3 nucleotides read TGCAGCGTTGAGTATCTAGCGGGGGCGGGAGAGCAGTACTTC.

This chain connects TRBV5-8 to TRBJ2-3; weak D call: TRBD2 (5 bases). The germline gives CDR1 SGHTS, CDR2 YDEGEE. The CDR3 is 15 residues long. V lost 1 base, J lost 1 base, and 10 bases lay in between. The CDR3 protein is CASSLRTGGTDTQYF. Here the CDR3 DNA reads TGTGCCAGCAGCTTGAGAACCGGGGGCACAGATACGCAGTATTTT.